Below are 20 T cell receptor beta chains sequenced from a single sample in a study of human T cells and chemical hapten exposure. Time point reported: pre-sensitization, week 0. As to treatment: therapeutic diphenylcyclopropenone sensitization with weekly scalp DPC. Total RNA came from unfractionated whole blood. TCRdb passed the RACE reads through MiXCR, listing each CDR3 protein once. Of almost 35,000 distinct CDR3 sequences listed, 10% are singletons. Specimen: whole blood, collected in connection with sensitization to the hapten diphenylcyclopropenone (DPC). The receptors shown here come from a man aged 45 to 65 with alopecia areata. Some clones in this sample may be carry-over from other donors' samples.

By share, this clonotype counts as large. The J gene is TRBJ1-1, the V gene TRBV12-3 or TRBV12-4, with 11 bases lining up with TRBD1. V lost 7 bases to trimming and J lost 5 bases; unmatched junction nucleotides: 6. CDR3 size: 14 residues. CDR3 bases: TGTGCCAGCACTATTGGGACAGGGGGGACTGAAGCTTTCTTT. Translation gives CASTIGTGGTEAFF.

Ten or more counts support this clonotype. This rearrangement joins TRBV5-1 to TRBJ2-4; D is perhaps TRBD1 (6 bases). The V and J ends lost 3 bases and 11 bases respectively, with 9 bases between them. Germline CDR1 is SGHRS and CDR2 is YFSETQ. This CDR3 has 11 amino acids. Written as DNA, the CDR3 is TGCGCCAGCAGCTCACAGGGCGTTCAGTACTTC. This encodes CASSSQGVQYF.

The chain uses TRBV29-1 and TRBJ2-1; TRBD2 aligns across 11 bases. The ends lost 5 bases at V and 3 bases at J; junction bases unmatched: 9. The CDR3 is made up of 16 amino acids. Germline loops: CDR1 SQVTM, CDR2 ANQGSEA. The DNA of the CDR3 is TGCAGCGTTCCCGGGACTAGCGGCCTTCTCTACAATGAGCAGTTCTTC. It is translated as CSVPGTSGLLYNEQFF.

CDR3 residues: CSVPGLASNEQYF. The CDR3 nucleotides read TGCAGTGTCCCAGGACTAGCGAGCAACGAGCAGTACTTC. The chain couples TRBV20-1 to TRBJ2-7, with 9 bases aligning to TRBD2. CDR3 size: 13 residues. CDR1 and CDR2 (germline): DFQATT, SNEGSKA (reference sequence). J gave up 5 bases and V 7 bases, and 9 bases lay outside the gene matches.

This clonotype was seen ten or more times. CDR3 residues: CSAAGEREKLFF. CDR3 coding DNA: TGCAGTGCGGCTGGGGAGAGAGAAAAACTGTTTTTT. The chain employs TRBV20-1 and TRBJ1-4; D is uncertain. The CDR3 totals 12 residues. CDR1 is DFQATT and CDR2 is SNEGSKA in the germline V gene (reference sequence). Trimming pared 6 bases from V and 8 bases from J, leaving 13 bases between.

This clonotype appeared many times. The chain recombines TRBV5-1 with TRBJ2-2, with 10 bases fitting TRBD1. V shed 1 base, J shed 2 bases, and the junction held 5 bases outside the gene matches. The CDR3 is made up of 17 amino acids. Germline-derived CDR1 and CDR2 are SGHRS and YFSETQ. In DNA form, the CDR3 reads TGCGCCAGCAGCTTGCCCCGACAGGGGGCAAACACCGGGGAGCTGTTTTTT. It is translated as CASSLPRQGANTGELFF.

In its sample, this clonotype was seen once. The chain carries TRBV20-1 and TRBJ2-1, with D perhaps TRBD1 (6 bases). Trimming stripped 1 base from V and 7 bases from J, with 17 bases between. There are 15 residues in the CDR3. The germline gives CDR1 DFQATT, CDR2 SNEGSKA (reference sequence). In DNA, the CDR3 is TGCAGTGCTAGAGTACAGGGTAGGACTCTTAATGAGCAGTTCTTC. Translation: CSARVQGRTLNEQFF.

This clonotype occurred many times. The chain joins TRBV19 to TRBJ2-3; 13 bases map to TRBD2. Per the germline V gene, CDR1 is LNHDA and CDR2 is SQIVND (reference sequence). The CDR3 covers 17 residues. Trimming removed 5 bases from V and 2 bases from J; junction bases left unmatched: 7. As DNA, the CDR3 is TGTGCCAGTAGTGCCGGACTAGCGGGAGTGAACACAGATACGCAGTATTTT. Translated: CASSAGLAGVNTDTQYF.

This clonotype has ten or more counts. J is TRBJ2-1 and V is TRBV28, with 9 nucleotides matching TRBD1. The CDR3 has 15 residues. Trimming at V came to 0 bases and at J to 8 bases, leaving 5 bases not matched to a gene. The germline gives CDR1 MDHEN, CDR2 SYDVKM. In DNA, the CDR3 is TGTGCCAGCAGTTTATGGGACAGGGGATATGATGAGCAGTTCTTC. It codes for CASSLWDRGYDEQFF.

This clonotype was counted many times. The chain recombines TRBV5-1 with TRBJ1-2, with TRBD1 as a possible D gene (5 bases). V lost 0 bases to trimming and J lost 3 bases, with 12 bases between them. The length of the CDR3 is 15 residues. Germline V lookup: CDR1 SGHRS, CDR2 YFSETQ. The chain's CDR3 is CASSLGGRNDYGYTF. The CDR3 bases are TGCGCCAGCAGCTTGGGGGGCCGTAATGACTATGGCTACACCTTC.

V and J are TRBV2 and TRBJ2-7; TRBD1 is a possible D gene (5 bases). Germline assignment: CDR1 SNHLY and CDR2 FYNNEI. CDR3 size: 15 residues. Trimming shortened V by 8 bases and J by 1 base, and 18 bases separated the two germline ends. This chain's CDR3 is CASSRTWGSSYEQYF. In DNA form, the CDR3 reads TGTGCCAGCTCACGAACCTGGGGCAGTTCCTACGAGCAGTACTTC. The variable domain in full, with the rest retrieved from reference TRBV2 and TRBJ2-7, is EPEVTQTPSHQVTQMGQEVILRCVPISNHLYFYWYRQILGQKVEFLVSFYNNEISEKSEIFDDQFSVERPDGSNFTLKIRSTKLEDSAMYFCASSRTWGSSYEQYFGPGTRLTVT.

DNA for the CDR3: TGCAGTGCCCGACTAGCGGGAGTGGATACGCAGTATTTT. This sequence encodes CSARLAGVDTQYF. The chain carries TRBV20-1 and TRBJ2-3, with TRBD2 matching 12 bases. J gave up 6 bases and V 6 bases, and 4 bases lay outside the gene matches. Germline CDR1 and CDR2: DFQATT and SNEGSKA (reference sequence). This CDR3 contains 13 residues.

The rearrangement joins TRBV7-2 to TRBJ2-5, with D maybe TRBD1 (5 bases). Per germline, CDR1 SGHTA and CDR2 FQGNSA. V dropped 3 bases and J dropped 4 bases, with 9 bases sitting between them. CDR3 length: 13 amino acids. This CDR3 is CASSFSGIETQYF. The CDR3 DNA sequence: TGTGCCAGCAGCTTTTCAGGGATAGAGACCCAGTACTTC.

This clonotype was seen ten or more times. This chain links TRBV4-3 with TRBJ1-4, with D unclear. The germline V gene encodes CDR1 LGHNA and CDR2 YSLEER. The CDR3 length is 14 residues. Trimming cost V 1 base and J 7 bases, with 10 bases left between them. This chain's CDR3 is CASSQVGTGEKLFF. CDR3 DNA sequence: TGCGCCAGCAGCCAAGTGGGTACCGGTGAAAAACTGTTTTTT.

This clonotype turned up a few times. The chain has TRBV24-1 and TRBJ1-5; 8 bases map to TRBD1. Trimming took 5 bases from V and 4 from J; bases not matched to a gene: 6. The CDR3 length is 15 residues. CDR1 and CDR2 (germline): KGHDR, SFDVKD. The CDR3 loop is CATSGGQEINQPQHF. As DNA, the CDR3 is TGTGCCACCAGTGGGGGACAGGAGATTAATCAGCCCCAGCATTTT.

This chain connects TRBV20-1 to TRBJ1-1; D is uncertain. Trimming removed 1 base from V and 0 bases from J, with 12 bases in between. Germline CDR1 is DFQATT and CDR2 is SNEGSKA (reference sequence). The CDR3 sequence is 15 residues long. CDR3 in DNA: TGCAGTGCTAGAGGTTTAGGAGGCATGAACACTGAAGCTTTCTTT. Its protein is CSARGLGGMNTEAFF.

This clonotype was seen repeatedly, ten times or more. The J gene is TRBJ2-7, the V gene TRBV4-2; possibly TRBD1 or TRBD2 for D (5 bases each). V lost 0 bases to trimming and J lost 1 base, with 10 bases between them. The CDR3 is 15 amino acids. Germline V CDR1 and CDR2: LGHNA, YNFKEQ. CDR3 sequence (DNA): TGTGCCAGCAGCCAAGAAAAGGGACCATCCTACGAGCAGTACTTC. Its translation: CASSQEKGPSYEQYF.

This clonotype was seen many times. The V call is TRBV6-5, the J call TRBJ1-1; no firm D call. CDR1 is MNHEY and CDR2 is SVGAGI in the germline V gene. Trimming took off 3 bases at V and 4 bases at J, with 3 bases between the two ends. There are 11 residues in the CDR3. This CDR3 reads CASSYRTEAFF. CDR3 sequence (DNA): TGTGCCAGCAGTTATCGCACTGAAGCTTTCTTT.

This clonotype came up many times. The rearrangement joins TRBV3-1 to TRBJ2-1; 13 positions agree with TRBD2. Trimming cost V 4 bases and J 10 bases; bases outside gene matches: 16. This CDR3 contains 18 residues. The germline gives CDR1 LGHDT, CDR2 YNNKEL (reference sequence). CDR3 region: CASSRKNIGLAGAWEQFF. In DNA form, the CDR3 reads TGTGCCAGCAGCCGAAAGAACATAGGACTAGCGGGAGCCTGGGAGCAGTTCTTC.

A few counts support this clonotype. V is TRBV27 and J is TRBJ2-2; D gene unclear. This CDR3 comprises 13 residues. V lost 5 bases, J lost 5 bases, and 9 bases lay in between. Germline V gene sequence: CDR1 MNHEY, CDR2 SMNVEV (reference sequence). The CDR3 is CASSLRSTGELFF. DNA for the CDR3: TGTGCCAGCAGTCTACGGAGTACCGGGGAGCTGTTTTTT.